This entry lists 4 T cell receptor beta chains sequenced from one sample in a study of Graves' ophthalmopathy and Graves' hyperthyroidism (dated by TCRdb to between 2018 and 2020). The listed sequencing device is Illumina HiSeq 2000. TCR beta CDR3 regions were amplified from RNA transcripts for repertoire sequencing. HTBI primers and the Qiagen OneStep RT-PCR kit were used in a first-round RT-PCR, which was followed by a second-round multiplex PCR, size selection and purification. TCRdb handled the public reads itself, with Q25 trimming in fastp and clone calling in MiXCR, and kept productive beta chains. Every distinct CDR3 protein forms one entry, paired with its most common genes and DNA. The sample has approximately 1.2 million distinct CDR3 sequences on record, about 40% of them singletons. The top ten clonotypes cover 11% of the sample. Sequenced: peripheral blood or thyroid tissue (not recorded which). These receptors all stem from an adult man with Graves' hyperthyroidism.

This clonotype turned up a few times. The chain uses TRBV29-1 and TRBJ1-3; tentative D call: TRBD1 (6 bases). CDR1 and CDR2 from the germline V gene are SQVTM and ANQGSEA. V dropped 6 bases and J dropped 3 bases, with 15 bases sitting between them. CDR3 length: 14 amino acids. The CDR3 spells CSVRTGYGGNTIYF. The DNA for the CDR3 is TGCAGCGTGCGTACAGGGTACGGTGGAAACACCATATATTTT.

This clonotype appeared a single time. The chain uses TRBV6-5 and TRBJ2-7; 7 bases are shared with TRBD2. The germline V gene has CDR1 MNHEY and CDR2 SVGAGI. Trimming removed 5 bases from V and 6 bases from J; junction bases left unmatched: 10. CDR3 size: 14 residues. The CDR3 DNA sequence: TGTGCCAGCAGTATACTAGCGAATGGGGCCGAGCAGTACTTC. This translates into CASSILANGAEQYF.

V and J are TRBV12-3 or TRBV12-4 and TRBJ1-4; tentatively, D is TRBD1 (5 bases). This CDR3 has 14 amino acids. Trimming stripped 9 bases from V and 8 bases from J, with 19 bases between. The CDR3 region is CARGSPTGGEKLFF. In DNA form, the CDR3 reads TGTGCCAGGGGGTCCCCCACAGGCGGCGAAAAACTGTTTTTT.

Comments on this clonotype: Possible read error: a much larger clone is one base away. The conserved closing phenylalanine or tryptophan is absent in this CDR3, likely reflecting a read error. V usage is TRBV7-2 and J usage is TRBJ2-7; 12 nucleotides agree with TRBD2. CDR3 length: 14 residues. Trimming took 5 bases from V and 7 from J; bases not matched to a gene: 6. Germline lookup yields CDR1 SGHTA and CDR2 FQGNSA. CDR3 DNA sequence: TGTGCCAGCAGCCCGACTAGCGGGAGAAGTGAGCAGTACCTC. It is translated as CASSPTSGRSEQYL.